The sequence of this TCR beta chain was determined in a study of T cells in Graves' hyperthyroidism and ophthalmopathy. Amplified TCR beta CDR3 regions came from RNA transcripts. The HTBI primer set served for first-round RT-PCR of the TCR CDR3. TCRdb passed the multiplex PCR reads through MiXCR, listing each CDR3 protein once. This table has hundreds of thousands of distinct CDR3 sequences, around 40% appearing once. This clonotype was counted at least ten times. Its antigen remains unidentified. Overall study results and limits: Ophthalmopathy was predicted by the model a median of roughly 6 months ahead of onset.

Hyperthyroidism in the patients, aged 18 to 65, was newly diagnosed and under 2 months in duration. V was shortened by 4 bases and J by 2 bases, with 11 bases between the two germline ends. Germline lookup yields CDR1 LGHNA and CDR2 YNFKEQ. The CDR3 covers 14 residues. The chain joins TRBV4-2 to TRBJ2-5; D gene ambiguous. This TCR was sampled from a middle-aged woman with Graves' hyperthyroidism. Sequencing input: blood. The CDR3 sequence is CASSRSGSQETQYF. CDR3 DNA: TGTGCCAGCAGCCGTTCTGGCTCACAAGAGACCCAGTACTTC.